Each of the 9 T cell receptor beta chains below was sequenced from the same sample in a study of shared clonotypes between healthy human individuals. Sequenced by immunoSEQ multiplex PCR; TCRdb stores in-frame clones only, minus some. The profile shows 800,000 or so clones, approximately 96% of them singletons. CD45RO negativity and positive selection for CCR7 defined naive CD8 cells, a population that excluded terminally differentiated effector memory CD45RA+ cells. Sequencing was carried out using naive CD8+ T cells sorted from blood. The receptors shown here come from a man aged 30-40 years in good health.

This clone occurred once. The J gene is TRBJ2-5, the V gene TRBV6-5; D ambiguous. The germline CDR1 and CDR2 sequences are MNHEY and SVGAGI. CDR3 length: 16 residues. Trimming removed 3 bases at V and 2 bases at J, with 16 bases between. The CDR3: CASSYSGVEQQETQYF. CDR3 nucleotide sequence: TGTGCCAGCAGTTATAGTGGCGTGGAGCAACAAGAGACCCAGTACTTC.

The chain has TRBV6-5 and TRBJ1-5; D is unresolved. The CDR3 consists of 15 residues. V lost 0 bases to trimming and J lost 1 base, with 7 bases between them. CDR1 is MNHEY and CDR2 is SVGAGI in the germline V gene. CDR3: CASSYSVESNQPQHF. In nucleotides, the CDR3 is TGTGCCAGCAGTTACTCCGTGGAGAGCAATCAGCCCCAGCATTTT.

The chain couples TRBV7-9 to TRBJ2-7; 12 bases are a match to TRBD2. CDR1 is SEHNR, CDR2 FQNEAQ, per germline (reference sequence). The CDR3 is 15 amino acids. The junction had 6 bases not matched to a gene; V was cut back by 4 bases and J by 5 bases. DNA of the CDR3: TGTGCCAGCAGCTCCCAACTAGCGGGAGGAAACGAGCAGTACTTC. It encodes CASSSQLAGGNEQYF.

This rearrangement joins TRBV6-5 to TRBJ2-7, with TRBD2 identical over 13 bases. This CDR3 spans 15 amino acids. The J segment lost 3 bases and the V segment lost 6 bases, leaving 5 bases of the junction unmatched. Germline V gene data show CDR1 as MNHEY and CDR2 as SVGAGI. CDR3 residues: CASRPGTSGNYEQYF. CDR3 bases: TGTGCCAGCAGACCTGGGACTAGCGGGAACTACGAGCAGTACTTC.

A word on this clone: At one end, the junction sequence differs from germline, possibly due to a read error. This rearrangement joins TRBV4-1 to TRBJ2-3, with D perhaps TRBD1 (5 bases). This CDR3 region has 13 residues. The V gene's germline CDR1 is MGHRA and CDR2 YSYEKL. CDR3: CASSQARGDTQYF. The CDR3 DNA follows: TGCGCCAGCAGTCAAGCTAGGGGAGATACGCAGTATTTT.

This clone was recorded only once. The chain combines TRBV7-6 with TRBJ2-1; TRBD2 agrees at 7 bases. Per the germline V gene, CDR1 is SGHVS and CDR2 is FNYEAQ. The CDR3 covers 14 residues. V lost 5 bases to trimming and J lost 2 bases; unmatched junction nucleotides: 3. The CDR3 DNA reads as TGTGCCAGCAGCCTAGGGACTACCTACAATGAGCAGTTCTTC. Translating gives CASSLGTTYNEQFF.

The V and J genes are TRBV2 and TRBJ1-1; TRBD1 might be the D (6 bases). Germline V gene sequence: CDR1 SNHLY, CDR2 FYNNEI. Trimming stripped 8 bases from V and 10 bases from J, with 14 bases between. The CDR3 covers 11 residues. CDR3 amino acids: CASGWGARAFF. CDR3 in DNA: TGTGCCAGCGGATGGGGGGCCCGAGCTTTCTTT. The complete variable domain, with remaining parts taken from reference TRBV2 and TRBJ1-1, reads EPEVTQTPSHQVTQMGQEVILRCVPISNHLYFYWYRQILGQKVEFLVSFYNNEISEKSEIFDDQFSVERPDGSNFTLKIRSTKLEDSAMYFCASGWGARAFFGQGTRLTVV.

The chain carries TRBV5-1 and TRBJ2-7; the D gene is possibly TRBD2 (6 bases). The V gene lost 0 bases and the J gene lost 2 bases, with 9 bases spanning the gap. In germline, CDR1 is SGHRS, CDR2 YFSETQ. This CDR3 is 14 amino acids long. CDR3 protein: CASSLEVAAYEQYF. CDR3 in DNA: TGCGCCAGCAGCTTGGAGGTAGCGGCCTACGAGCAGTACTTC.

The chain carries TRBV7-9 and TRBJ2-7, with 8 bases matching TRBD1. Germline loops: CDR1 SEHNR, CDR2 FQNEAQ (reference sequence). V gave up 5 bases and J gave up 6 bases; unmatched junction bases: 9. The CDR3 runs to 14 residues. In nucleotides, the CDR3 is TGTGCCAGCAGCCCAGGACAGGGTCGTCGCGAGCAGTACTTC. Translating gives CASSPGQGRREQYF. Full variable domain (missing parts from reference TRBV7-9 and TRBJ2-7): DTGVSQNPRHKITKRGQNVTFRCDPISEHNRLYWYRQTLGQGPEFLTYFQNEAQLEKSRLLSDRFSAERPKGSFSTLEIQRTEQGDSAMYLCASSPGQGRREQYFGPGTRLTVT.